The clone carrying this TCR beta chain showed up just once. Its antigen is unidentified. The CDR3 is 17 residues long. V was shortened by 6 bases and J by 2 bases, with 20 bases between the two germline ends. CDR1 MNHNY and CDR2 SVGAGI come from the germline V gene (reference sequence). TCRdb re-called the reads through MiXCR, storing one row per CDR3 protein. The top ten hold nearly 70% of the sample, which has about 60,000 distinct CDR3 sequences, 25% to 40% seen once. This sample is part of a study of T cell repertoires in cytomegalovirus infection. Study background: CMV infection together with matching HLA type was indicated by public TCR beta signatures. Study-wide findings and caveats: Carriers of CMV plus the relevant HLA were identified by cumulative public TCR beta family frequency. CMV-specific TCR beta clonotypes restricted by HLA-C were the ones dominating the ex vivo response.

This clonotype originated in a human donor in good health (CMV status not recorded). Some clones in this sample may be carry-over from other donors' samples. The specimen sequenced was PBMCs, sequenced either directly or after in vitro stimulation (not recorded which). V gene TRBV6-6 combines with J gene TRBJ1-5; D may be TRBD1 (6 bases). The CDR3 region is CASRRAGQSEGNQPQHF. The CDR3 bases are TGTGCCAGCAGACGCGCCGGACAGTCCGAGGGCAATCAGCCCCAGCATTTT.